The source of this TCR beta chain is a study of blood T cell repertoires in COVID-19. Overall study context: PBMCs, B-cell-depleted T cells, or T cells provided the cDNA or gDNA that made up the material.

The CDR3 totals 15 residues. Germline CDR1 and CDR2: LGHDT and YNNKEL (reference sequence). V lost 1 base and J lost 3; bases outside the gene matches: 2. Sequencing used immunoSEQ multiplex PCR; TCRdb keeps in-frame clones, though not all of them. The sample lists about 320,000 clones; about nine tenths were seen once. The sequence was obtained from a man aged 55 to 70 who had recovered from COVID-19. The sample consisted of PBMCs or T cells enriched from blood (not recorded which). The chain recombines TRBV3-1 (or the pseudogene TRBV3-2) with TRBJ1-4; TRBD1 matches at 7 bases. The CDR3 region has the DNA TGTGCCAGCAGCCAAGGGGACAGTGCTAATGAAAAACTGTTTTTT. Translation gives CASSQGDSANEKLFF.